Listed below are T cell receptor beta chains from one sample, sequenced in a study of radiation and T cells in renal cell carcinoma. Sequencing was performed with immunoSEQ multiplex PCR; in TCRdb, only in-frame clones are kept and a portion is missing. The sample shows fewer than 200,000 clones, about 87% of them seen only once. The sequencing used blood, collected from a patient whose treatment included radiotherapy and nephrectomy. All receptors come from a woman in her fifties or sixties with renal cell carcinoma. Each CDR3 is given with its conserved first and last residue. The D gene is left open where the match is weak. Clone size, where shown, is once, few, many, or a class for clones that have expanded.

V gene: TRBV7-2
clone size: -
D gene: -
CDR3 length: 16
J gene: TRBJ1-6
CDR3 protein: CASSPAKRMGNSPLHF
CDR3 DNA: TGTGCCAGCAGCCCTGCCAAGCGGATGGGGAATTCACCCCTCCACTTT

V gene: TRBV7-2
clone size: -
D gene: TRBD1
CDR3 length: 16
J gene: TRBJ1-5
CDR3 protein: CASSLAGTGGTQPQHF
CDR3 DNA: TGTGCCAGCAGCTTAGCCGGGACAGGGGGAACTCAGCCCCAGCATTTT

V gene: TRBV18
clone size: -
D gene: -
CDR3 length: 12
J gene: TRBJ2-7
CDR3 protein: CASSLPSGEQYF
CDR3 DNA: TGTGCCAGCTCACTTCCAAGCGGCGAGCAGTACTTC

V gene: TRBV10-1
clone size: -
D gene: -
CDR3 length: 15
J gene: TRBJ1-2
CDR3 protein: CASSLRPSCFYGYTF
CDR3 DNA: TGCGCCAGCAGCCTTCGACCGTCCTGCTTCTATGGCTACACCTTC

V gene: TRBV5-1
clone size: -
D gene: TRBD1
CDR3 length: 14
J gene: TRBJ2-5
CDR3 protein: CASSLGQGRETQYF
CDR3 DNA: TGCGCCAGCAGCTTGGGACAGGGGAGAGAGACCCAGTACTTC

V gene: TRBV2
clone size: -
D gene: -
CDR3 length: 12
J gene: TRBJ2-5
CDR3 protein: CASSRNRETQYF
CDR3 DNA: TGTGCCAGCAGTAGAAACCGAGAGACCCAGTACTTC

V gene: TRBV14
clone size: -
D gene: TRBD1
CDR3 length: 17
J gene: TRBJ1-1
CDR3 protein: CASSQDAVGQGSTEAFF
CDR3 DNA: TGTGCCAGCAGCCAAGATGCCGTGGGACAGGGGAGCACTGAAGCTTTCTTT

V gene: TRBV11-2
clone size: -
D gene: -
CDR3 length: 15
J gene: TRBJ1-6
CDR3 protein: CASSLERGGNSPLHF
CDR3 DNA: TGTGCCAGCAGCTTAGAACGGGGAGGAAATTCACCCCTCCACTTT

V gene: TRBV29-1
clone size: -
D gene: TRBD1
CDR3 length: 14
J gene: TRBJ2-3
CDR3 protein: CSVPRDRAADTQYF
CDR3 DNA: TGCAGCGTCCCCCGGGACAGGGCTGCAGATACGCAGTATTTT

V gene: TRBV7-8
clone size: -
D gene: TRBD1
CDR3 length: 14
J gene: TRBJ1-4
CDR3 protein: CASSRTGFQEKLFF
CDR3 DNA: TGTGCCAGCAGCCGGACAGGGTTTCAGGAAAAACTGTTTTTT

V gene: TRBV7-2
clone size: -
D gene: TRBD1
CDR3 length: 14
J gene: TRBJ1-1
CDR3 protein: CASSSLGQGAEAFF
CDR3 DNA: TGTGCCAGCAGCTCCCTTGGACAGGGTGCTGAAGCTTTCTTT

V gene: TRBV7-2
clone size: -
D gene: -
CDR3 length: 15
J gene: TRBJ2-3
CDR3 protein: CASSSSPLGTDTQYF
CDR3 DNA: TGTGCCAGCAGCTCAAGCCCCCTAGGGACAGATACGCAGTATTTT

V gene: TRBV7-2
clone size: -
D gene: -
CDR3 length: 16
J gene: TRBJ1-3
CDR3 protein: CASSRTVVTSGNTIYF
CDR3 DNA: TGTGCCAGCAGTCGGACAGTTGTGACCTCTGGAAACACCATATATTTT

V gene: TRBV30
clone size: -
D gene: TRBD1
CDR3 length: 14
J gene: TRBJ2-7
CDR3 protein: CAWTKTGGDYEQYF
CDR3 DNA: TGTGCCTGGACCAAGACAGGGGGCGATTACGAGCAGTACTTC

V gene: TRBV7-2
clone size: -
D gene: -
CDR3 length: 15
J gene: TRBJ2-6
CDR3 protein: CASSPQGSGANVLTF
CDR3 DNA: TGTGCCAGCAGCCCACAGGGATCTGGGGCCAACGTCCTGACTTTC

V gene: TRBV9
clone size: -
D gene: -
CDR3 length: 15
J gene: TRBJ2-2
CDR3 protein: CASSVGTAGTGELFF
CDR3 DNA: TGTGCCAGCAGCGTTGGGACCGCAGGCACCGGGGAGCTGTTTTTT

V gene: TRBV5-1
clone size: -
D gene: -
CDR3 length: 15
J gene: TRBJ1-6
CDR3 protein: CASSLDGPDNSPLHF
CDR3 DNA: TGCGCCAGCAGCTTGGATGGACCAGATAATTCACCCCTCCACTTT

V gene: TRBV4-2
clone size: -
D gene: -
CDR3 length: 16
J gene: TRBJ2-4
CDR3 protein: CASSQESTLAKNIQYF
CDR3 DNA: TGTGCCAGCAGCCAAGAGTCGACCCTAGCCAAAAACATTCAGTACTTC

V gene: TRBV27
clone size: -
D gene: TRBD1
CDR3 length: 13
J gene: TRBJ2-7
CDR3 protein: CASRSTGLGEQYF
CDR3 DNA: TGTGCCAGCCGCTCGACAGGGCTAGGCGAGCAGTACTTC

V gene: TRBV18
clone size: -
D gene: -
CDR3 length: 16
J gene: TRBJ2-7
CDR3 protein: CASSPPTGNPNDEQYF
CDR3 DNA: TGTGCCAGCTCACCACCTACAGGGAACCCCAATGACGAGCAGTACTTC

V gene: TRBV6-1
clone size: -
D gene: -
CDR3 length: 15
J gene: TRBJ1-5
CDR3 protein: CASSELWTQGQSQHF
CDR3 DNA: TGTGCCAGCAGTGAACTGTGGACCCAGGGTCAGTCCCAGCATTTT

V gene: TRBV7-2
clone size: -
D gene: -
CDR3 length: 14
J gene: TRBJ2-3
CDR3 protein: CASSSGYSTDTQYF
CDR3 DNA: TGTGCCAGCAGCTCAGGGTATAGCACAGATACGCAGTATTTT

V gene: TRBV6-1
clone size: -
D gene: -
CDR3 length: 13
J gene: TRBJ2-1
CDR3 protein: CASSPQIYNEQFF
CDR3 DNA: TGTGCCAGCAGTCCACAGATCTACAATGAGCAGTTCTTC

V gene: TRBV11-2
clone size: -
D gene: TRBD2
CDR3 length: 15
J gene: TRBJ2-3
CDR3 protein: CASSPPSGGSDTQYF
CDR3 DNA: TGTGCCAGCAGCCCCCCGTCCGGGGGGTCAGATACGCAGTATTTT

V gene: TRBV7-6
clone size: -
D gene: -
CDR3 length: 13
J gene: TRBJ1-6
CDR3 protein: CASSLKVNSPLHF
CDR3 DNA: TGTGCCAGCAGCTTAAAGGTTAATTCACCCCTCCACTTT

V gene: TRBV18
clone size: -
D gene: TRBD1
CDR3 length: 14
J gene: TRBJ1-4
CDR3 protein: CASSSDRLNEKLFF
CDR3 DNA: TGTGCCAGCTCCTCGGACAGGCTGAATGAAAAACTGTTTTTT

V gene: TRBV5-6
clone size: -
D gene: -
CDR3 length: 13
J gene: TRBJ2-3
CDR3 protein: CASNTAAGDTQYF
CDR3 DNA: TGTGCCAGCAATACGGCGGCCGGAGATACGCAGTATTTT

V gene: TRBV9
clone size: -
D gene: TRBD2
CDR3 length: 15
J gene: TRBJ2-1
CDR3 protein: CASSTSGGAYNEQFF
CDR3 DNA: TGTGCCAGCAGCACTAGCGGGGGGGCGTACAATGAGCAGTTCTTC

V gene: TRBV9
clone size: -
D gene: TRBD1
CDR3 length: 14
J gene: TRBJ1-1
CDR3 protein: CASSVALEGAAAFF
CDR3 DNA: TGTGCCAGCAGCGTAGCTCTCGAGGGGGCAGCAGCTTTCTTT

V gene: TRBV25-1
clone size: -
D gene: -
CDR3 length: 15
J gene: TRBJ2-5
CDR3 protein: CASSEFRAGLETQYF
CDR3 DNA: TGTGCCAGCAGTGAATTCCGGGCGGGGCTTGAGACCCAGTACTTC

V gene: TRBV5-4
clone size: -
D gene: -
CDR3 length: 12
J gene: TRBJ2-3
CDR3 protein: CASSLGRDTQYF
CDR3 DNA: TGTGCCAGCAGCTTGGGGCGAGATACGCAGTATTTT

V gene: TRBV28
clone size: -
D gene: -
CDR3 length: 12
J gene: TRBJ1-2
CDR3 protein: CASNRDTYGYTF
CDR3 DNA: TGTGCCAGCAATCGGGACACATATGGCTACACCTTC

V gene: TRBV5-1
clone size: once
D gene: TRBD2
CDR3 length: 14
J gene: TRBJ2-3
CDR3 protein: CASRDGGAGLTQYF
CDR3 DNA: TGCGCCAGCCGCGACGGGGGGGCCGGTCTTACGCAGTATTTT

V gene: TRBV10-3
clone size: few
D gene: -
CDR3 length: 12
J gene: TRBJ1-4
CDR3 protein: CAISKGEEKLFF
CDR3 DNA: TGTGCCATCAGTAAGGGAGAGGAAAAACTGTTTTTT

V gene: TRBV19
clone size: -
D gene: TRBD1
CDR3 length: 14
J gene: TRBJ1-1
CDR3 protein: CASSNRGRDTEAFF
CDR3 DNA: TGTGCCAGTAGTAACAGGGGGAGGGACACTGAAGCTTTCTTT

V gene: TRBV7-9
clone size: -
D gene: -
CDR3 length: 15
J gene: TRBJ1-4
CDR3 protein: CASSRNTATNEKLFF
CDR3 DNA: TGTGCCAGCAGCCGGAACACTGCAACTAATGAAAAACTGTTTTTT

V gene: TRBV5-1
clone size: once
D gene: -
CDR3 length: 16
J gene: TRBJ1-4
CDR3 protein: CASSLGRGILNEKLFF
CDR3 DNA: TGCGCCAGCAGCCTTGGGCGGGGAATTCTTAATGAAAAACTGTTTTTT

V gene: TRBV13
clone size: -
D gene: -
CDR3 length: 12
J gene: TRBJ2-1
CDR3 protein: CASSLGGYEQFF
CDR3 DNA: TGTGCCAGCAGCTTAGGGGGGTATGAGCAGTTCTTC

V gene: TRBV10-3
clone size: -
D gene: -
CDR3 length: 15
J gene: TRBJ1-1
CDR3 protein: CASKDHRETYTEAFF
CDR3 DNA: TGTGCCAGCAAAGACCACCGAGAGACCTACACTGAAGCTTTCTTT

V gene: TRBV9
clone size: -
D gene: -
CDR3 length: 13
J gene: TRBJ2-5
CDR3 protein: CASSPGTQETQYF
CDR3 DNA: TGTGCCAGCAGTCCCGGCACACAAGAGACCCAGTACTTC

V gene: TRBV4-1
clone size: once
D gene: TRBD1
CDR3 length: 15
J gene: TRBJ1-2
CDR3 protein: CASSRGGQEYYGYTF
CDR3 DNA: TGCGCCAGCAGCCGCGGCGGACAGGAGTACTATGGCTACACCTTC

V gene: TRBV2
clone size: -
D gene: TRBD1
CDR3 length: 17
J gene: TRBJ2-7
CDR3 protein: CASSERQVGQVIYEQYF
CDR3 DNA: TGTGCCAGCAGTGAGAGGCAAGTAGGACAGGTGATCTACGAGCAGTACTTC

V gene: TRBV23-1
clone size: -
D gene: TRBD1
CDR3 length: 16
J gene: TRBJ1-1
CDR3 protein: CASSQPWGQPNTEAFF
CDR3 DNA: TGCGCCAGCAGTCAGCCATGGGGACAGCCTAACACTGAAGCTTTCTTT

V gene: TRBV19
clone size: few
D gene: -
CDR3 length: 14
J gene: TRBJ1-5
CDR3 protein: CASSVRGGDQPQHF
CDR3 DNA: TGTGCCAGTAGTGTGCGGGGCGGCGATCAGCCCCAGCATTTT

V gene: TRBV9
clone size: -
D gene: -
CDR3 length: 14
J gene: TRBJ1-1
CDR3 protein: CASSVIGGVTEAFF
CDR3 DNA: TGTGCCAGCAGCGTGATTGGAGGGGTCACTGAAGCTTTCTTT

V gene: TRBV7-2
clone size: -
D gene: -
CDR3 length: 17
J gene: TRBJ1-1
CDR3 protein: CASSPSVFGRTNTEAFF
CDR3 DNA: TGTGCCAGCAGCCCATCCGTCTTTGGACGGACGAACACTGAAGCTTTCTTT

V gene: TRBV2
clone size: -
D gene: TRBD1
CDR3 length: 15
J gene: TRBJ2-7
CDR3 protein: CASSTRTGVSYEQYF
CDR3 DNA: TGTGCCAGCAGTACTCGAACAGGGGTCTCCTACGAGCAGTACTTC

V gene: TRBV19
clone size: -
D gene: TRBD2
CDR3 length: 18
J gene: TRBJ2-1
CDR3 protein: CASSIDGAAGASYNEQFF
CDR3 DNA: TGTGCCAGTAGTATAGATGGAGCAGCGGGGGCCTCCTACAATGAGCAGTTCTTC

V gene: TRBV4-1
clone size: -
D gene: TRBD1
CDR3 length: 14
J gene: TRBJ1-4
CDR3 protein: CASRTGTANEKLFF
CDR3 DNA: TGCGCCAGCAGGACCGGGACAGCGAATGAAAAACTGTTTTTT

V gene: TRBV25-1
clone size: -
D gene: TRBD1
CDR3 length: 16
J gene: TRBJ1-1
CDR3 protein: CASTLPRQGVYTEAFF
CDR3 DNA: TGTGCCAGCACCCTCCCTAGACAGGGGGTTTACACTGAAGCTTTCTTT

V gene: TRBV5-1
clone size: -
D gene: TRBD2
CDR3 length: 16
J gene: TRBJ2-3
CDR3 protein: CASSLVLAGRTDTQYF
CDR3 DNA: TGCGCCAGCAGCTTGGTATTAGCGGGGAGGACAGATACGCAGTATTTT

V gene: TRBV15
clone size: -
D gene: TRBD1
CDR3 length: 16
J gene: TRBJ1-4
CDR3 protein: CATSRDPGQRHEKLFF
CDR3 DNA: TGTGCCACCAGCAGAGATCCGGGACAGAGGCACGAAAAACTGTTTTTT

V gene: TRBV13
clone size: -
D gene: -
CDR3 length: 14
J gene: TRBJ1-1
CDR3 protein: CASKRGIGMAEAFF
CDR3 DNA: TGTGCCAGCAAGAGGGGAATAGGGATGGCTGAAGCTTTCTTT

V gene: TRBV19
clone size: -
D gene: TRBD2
CDR3 length: 16
J gene: TRBJ2-3
CDR3 protein: CASSDRTSGVPDTQYF
CDR3 DNA: TGTGCCAGTAGTGACAGGACTAGCGGAGTCCCAGATACGCAGTATTTT

V gene: TRBV7-2
clone size: -
D gene: -
CDR3 length: 14
J gene: TRBJ1-1
CDR3 protein: CASSSGVVTAEAFF
CDR3 DNA: TGTGCCAGCAGCTCGGGTGTCGTGACAGCTGAAGCTTTCTTT

V gene: TRBV2
clone size: -
D gene: -
CDR3 length: 15
J gene: TRBJ1-3
CDR3 protein: CASSPRTSSGNTIYF
CDR3 DNA: TGTGCCAGCAGTCCCCGGACCAGCTCTGGAAACACCATATATTTT

V gene: TRBV27
clone size: -
D gene: TRBD1
CDR3 length: 14
J gene: TRBJ2-7
CDR3 protein: CATLSGGVPYEQYF
CDR3 DNA: TGTGCCACTCTTTCAGGGGGCGTCCCCTACGAGCAGTACTTC

V gene: TRBV11-3
clone size: -
D gene: -
CDR3 length: 14
J gene: TRBJ2-1
CDR3 protein: CASSLPRRGDEQFF
CDR3 DNA: TGTGCCAGCAGCTTACCACGCAGGGGGGATGAGCAGTTCTTC

V gene: TRBV6-5
clone size: -
D gene: TRBD1
CDR3 length: 14
J gene: TRBJ2-7
CDR3 protein: CASSNRDRGLEQYF
CDR3 DNA: TGTGCCAGCAGTAACAGGGACAGGGGGCTCGAGCAGTACTTC

V gene: TRBV5-4
clone size: -
D gene: -
CDR3 length: 12
J gene: TRBJ1-1
CDR3 protein: CASSFSHVGFSF
CDR3 DNA: TGTGCCAGCAGCTTTAGCCACGTAGGTTTTTCCTTT